A single sample gave rise to the 30 T cell receptor beta chains below, sequenced in a study of cytomegalovirus exposure and HLA in healthy donors. It was with 60 Vbeta and 13 Jbeta primers that the PCR ran. Sequencing was performed with immunoSEQ multiplex PCR; in TCRdb, only in-frame clones are kept and a portion is missing. The sample yields around 120,000 clones, 80% seen once. The sample taken for sequencing was PBMCs. The source is a female donor in good health and CMV-seropositive.

V and J are TRBV28 and TRBJ2-7; possibly TRBD2 for D (5 bases). The CDR3 covers 13 residues. V was pared by 7 bases and J by 5 bases, with 15 bases between. Germline CDR1 is MDHEN and CDR2 is SYDVKM. This CDR3 reads CASIKLTGDEQYF. The DNA of the CDR3 is TGTGCCAGCATTAAACTAACCGGGGACGAGCAGTACTTC.

The chain joins TRBV5-1 to TRBJ2-7; TRBD2 agrees at 8 bases. CDR1 SGHRS and CDR2 YFSETQ come from the germline V gene. This CDR3 contains 15 residues. After removal of 1 base from V and 3 bases from J, the junction contained 6 bases not matched to a gene. In DNA form, the CDR3 reads TGCGCCAGCAGCTTGATGGCGGGGGGTCTCTACGAGCAGTACTTC. It specifies CASSLMAGGLYEQYF.

The chain employs TRBV29-1 and TRBJ2-1, with D possibly matching TRBD1 (6 bases). The CDR3 sequence is 12 residues long. V dropped 5 bases and J dropped 8 bases, with 13 bases sitting between them. Per the germline V gene, CDR1 is SQVTM and CDR2 is ANQGSEA. For the CDR3, the DNA is TGCAGCGTTCAGACAGGTAGACATGAGCAGTTCTTC. This gives the protein CSVQTGRHEQFF.

The V call is TRBV27, the J call TRBJ2-5; 9 nucleotides agree with TRBD1. Losses at the gene ends were 5 bases for V and 5 bases for J; bases not matched to a gene: 6. Looked up from germline, CDR1 is MNHEY and CDR2 is SMNVEV (reference sequence). This CDR3 is built from 14 residues. CDR3 in DNA: TGTGCCAGCAGTCCCTCGACAGGGGGGGAGACCCAGTACTTC. It specifies CASSPSTGGETQYF.

The chain uses TRBV7-3 and TRBJ1-1; 7 bases are a match to TRBD1. V trimming: 5 bases; J trimming: 3 bases; junction bases outside the gene matches: 9. The germline V gene has CDR1 SGHTA and CDR2 FQGTGA. The CDR3 spans 15 residues. CDR3 protein: CASSPWTGQYTEAFF. In nucleotides, the CDR3 is TGTGCCAGCAGCCCATGGACAGGTCAATACACTGAAGCTTTCTTT.

The chain carries TRBV9 and TRBJ2-5; maybe TRBD1 (5 bases). This CDR3 spans 14 amino acids. Trimming left V 7 bases short and J 2 bases short, with 15 bases between. Germline CDR1 and CDR2: SGDLS and YYNGEE. The CDR3 coding sequence is TGTGCCAGCTCTAGACAGCCCAGTCAAGAGACCCAGTACTTC. This gives the protein CASSRQPSQETQYF.

In this sample, this clone turned up once. The genes are TRBV7-2 and TRBJ2-7, with unresolved D. Germline V lookup: CDR1 SGHTA, CDR2 FQGNSA. CDR3 length equals 13 residues. V lost 1 base to trimming and J lost 4 bases, with 8 bases between them. The CDR3, as DNA: TGTGCCAGCAGCTTAGGACTTCTATACGAGCAGTACTTC. Residues: CASSLGLLYEQYF.

The chain joins TRBV7-9 to TRBJ1-1, with TRBD1 as a possible D gene (6 bases). The germline gives CDR1 SEHNR, CDR2 FQNEAQ (reference sequence). Trimming left V 4 bases short and J 0 bases short, with 12 bases between. The length of the CDR3 is 15 residues. The CDR3 sequence: CASSSLGGVNTEAFF. In DNA form, the CDR3 reads TGTGCCAGCAGCTCGTTAGGGGGGGTGAACACTGAAGCTTTCTTT.

The J gene is TRBJ1-4, the V gene TRBV4-3, with D maybe TRBD1 (5 bases). This CDR3 is 16 amino acids long. Per the germline V gene, CDR1 is LGHNA and CDR2 is YSLEER. V lost 3 bases and J 2 bases, leaving 13 bases between the germline ends. As DNA, the CDR3 is TGCGCCAGCAGCCACAGAGCAGGGAAGACTAATGAAAAACTGTTTTTT. It is translated as CASSHRAGKTNEKLFF.

This chain joins TRBV2 and TRBJ1-1; no definite D call. In germline, CDR1 is SNHLY, CDR2 FYNNEI. This CDR3 spans 13 amino acids. V lost 3 bases, J lost 2 bases, and 7 bases lay in between. Here the CDR3 reads CASSEEQNTEAFF. The DNA of the CDR3 is TGTGCCAGCAGTGAGGAGCAAAACACTGAAGCTTTCTTT.

The CDR3: CATSRDSHRAQPQHF. The CDR3 DNA follows: TGTGCCACCAGCAGAGATAGTCACAGGGCCCAGCCCCAGCATTTT. The chain couples TRBV15 to TRBJ1-5, with D possibly matching TRBD1 (6 bases). Germline V CDR1 and CDR2: LNHNV, YYDKDF (reference sequence). The V gene lost 0 bases and the J gene lost 7 bases, with 13 bases spanning the gap. The CDR3 is 15 residues long.

This rearrangement joins TRBV30 to TRBJ2-7; D is ambiguous. CDR1 and CDR2 (germline): GTSNPN, SVGIG (reference sequence). This CDR3 has 12 amino acids. Trimming pared 3 bases from V and 3 bases from J, leaving 9 bases between. CDR3 nucleotide sequence: TGTGCCTGGAGCGGTCCCGGCTACGAGCAGTACTTC. Residues: CAWSGPGYEQYF.

V and J are TRBV19 and TRBJ2-7; the match to TRBD2 covers 8 bases. Germline CDR1 LNHDA, CDR2 SQIVND (reference sequence). V lost 6 bases to trimming and J lost 2 bases; unmatched junction nucleotides: 9. This CDR3 spans 15 amino acids. The CDR3: CASSAAGAVTYEQYF. Written as DNA, the CDR3 is TGTGCCAGTAGCGCAGCGGGGGCCGTTACCTACGAGCAGTACTTC.

The chain uses TRBV7-9 and TRBJ1-3, with D unclear. The germline V gene encodes CDR1 SEHNR and CDR2 FQNEAQ (reference sequence). The CDR3 has 15 residues. Trimming shortened V by 2 bases and J by 2 bases, and 10 bases separated the two germline ends. Written as DNA, the CDR3 is TGTGCCAGCAGCTTAATGACATTGGCTGGAAACACCATATATTTT. Amino acid sequence: CASSLMTLAGNTIYF.

The V call is TRBV6-5, the J call TRBJ1-2; perhaps TRBD1 as D (6 bases). The CDR3 contains 15 residues. Trimming removed 0 bases from V and 4 bases from J, with 12 bases in between. Germline CDR1 and CDR2: MNHEY and SVGAGI. CDR3 in DNA: TGTGCCAGCAGTTACTCGATCGGACAGCCCTATGGCTACACCTTC. Amino acid sequence: CASSYSIGQPYGYTF.

This clone was observed a handful of times. This rearrangement joins TRBV6-5 to TRBJ1-5; no firm D call. Trimming removed 0 bases from V and 0 bases from J, with 3 bases in between. The CDR3 is 14 amino acids. In germline, CDR1 is MNHEY, CDR2 SVGAGI. The CDR3 region is CASSYSYSNQPQHF. The CDR3 region has the DNA TGTGCCAGCAGTTACTCGTATAGCAATCAGCCCCAGCATTTT.

The chain carries TRBV6-5 and TRBJ2-7; perhaps TRBD2 as D (6 bases). CDR3 length equals 13 residues. Trimming took 4 bases from V and 1 from J, leaving 8 bases between them. CDR1 and CDR2 (germline): MNHEY, SVGAGI. CDR3 sequence: CASSSGRSYEQYF. CDR3 in DNA: TGTGCCAGCAGTTCGGGGAGGTCCTACGAGCAGTACTTC.

This clone occurred once. The chain combines TRBV27 with TRBJ2-1, with 11 bases aligning to TRBD2. Unmatched junction bases numbered 8, after V lost 7 bases and J lost 9 bases. CDR1 is MNHEY, CDR2 SMNVEV, per germline (reference sequence). The CDR3 covers 14 residues. The CDR3 sequence: CASNIAGGPSEQFF. The CDR3 coding sequence is TGTGCCAGCAATATAGCGGGGGGGCCTAGTGAGCAGTTCTTC.

The CDR3 spells CAISEPTSPNYGYTF. The DNA for the CDR3 is TGTGCCATCAGTGAGCCCACTTCCCCTAACTATGGCTACACCTTC. This chain links TRBV10-3 with TRBJ1-2; unclear D gene. V was shortened by 2 bases and J by 0 bases, with 10 bases between the two germline ends. The CDR3 spans 15 residues. Germline CDR1 and CDR2: ENHRY and SYGVKD.

This clone came up a few times. At the DNA level, this CDR3 is encoded by other sequences in the same sample as well. The chain uses TRBV18 and TRBJ1-5; D unresolved. Germline V gene sequence: CDR1 KGHSH, CDR2 LQKENI. V lost 3 bases to trimming and J lost 5 bases, with 8 bases between them. CDR3 length: 13 amino acids. This CDR3 is CASSPGRDQPQHF. CDR3 bases: TGTGCCAGCTCACCCGGGAGGGATCAGCCCCAGCATTTT.

This chain uses TRBV7-9 with TRBJ1-4; TRBD1 aligns across 7 bases. V was clipped by 2 bases and J by 6 bases; unmatched bases: 3. Germline V gene data show CDR1 as SEHNR and CDR2 as FQNEAQ (reference sequence). CDR3 length equals 14 residues. The CDR3 nucleotides are TGTGCCAGCAGCTTAAGACAGGGTGATGAAAAACTGTTTTTT. It codes for CASSLRQGDEKLFF. Combining the CDR3 with reference TRBV7-9 and TRBJ1-4 gives the whole variable domain DTGVSQNPRHKITKRGQNVTFRCDPISEHNRLYWYRQTLGQGPEFLTYFQNEAQLEKSRLLSDRFSAERPKGSFSTLEIQRTEQGDSAMYLCASSLRQGDEKLFFGSGTQLSVL.

The rearrangement joins TRBV7-2 to TRBJ2-7, with 11 bases identical to TRBD1. V lost 6 bases to trimming and J lost 4 bases; unmatched junction nucleotides: 11. CDR3 length equals 16 residues. CDR1 SGHTA and CDR2 FQGNSA come from the germline V gene. Here the CDR3 DNA reads TGTGCCAGCAGGTGGTCTCCGGACAGGGGGCTTTACGAGCAGTACTTC. Translated, it gives CASRWSPDRGLYEQYF.

The rearrangement joins TRBV4-1 to TRBJ1-5; unclear D gene. Germline loops: CDR1 MGHRA, CDR2 YSYEKL. V was shortened by 1 base and J by 7 bases, with 5 bases between the two germline ends. This CDR3 comprises 12 residues. In DNA, the CDR3 is TGCGCCAGCAGCCAAGGGAGCCAGCCCCAGCATTTT. Amino acids: CASSQGSQPQHF.

This clone appeared a single time. The chain is built from TRBV19 and TRBJ1-2; 8 bases map to TRBD1. Germline assignment: CDR1 LNHDA and CDR2 SQIVND (reference sequence). This CDR3 has 18 amino acids. V dropped 2 bases and J dropped 0; count of bases not matched to a gene: 11. This CDR3 reads CASSITNLGQGPNYGYTF. The DNA for the CDR3 is TGTGCCAGTAGTATAACGAACCTCGGACAGGGACCTAACTATGGCTACACCTTC.

The chain recombines TRBV9 with TRBJ1-2; D gene unclear. The CDR3 is made up of 17 amino acids. Germline values: CDR1 SGDLS, CDR2 YYNGEE. The germline V and J ends were trimmed by 0 bases and 5 bases, with 20 bases remaining between them. The CDR3 nucleotides are TGTGCCAGCAGCGTAGCTCGACGAGGAGGCGCTGGGTATGGCTACACCTTC. Protein sequence: CASSVARRGGAGYGYTF.

This sequence joins TRBV27 and TRBJ2-1; 9 bases line up with TRBD2. The CDR3 is made up of 15 amino acids. Germline-derived CDR1 and CDR2 are MNHEY and SMNVEV (reference sequence). Trimming removed 0 bases from V and 10 bases from J; junction bases left unmatched: 7. DNA of the CDR3: TGTGCCAGCAGTTTATCGAGGCTAGCGGGGCTAGAGCAGTTCTTC. Encoded protein: CASSLSRLAGLEQFF.

This chain links TRBV6-1 with TRBJ1-5, with TRBD1 as a possible D gene (6 bases). Germline V lookup: CDR1 MNHNS, CDR2 SASEGT. This CDR3 contains 14 residues. Trimming stripped 4 bases from V and 7 bases from J, with 14 bases between. CDR3 DNA sequence: TGTGCCAGCAGTGGCCGGGACAAAAGGCAGCCCCAGCATTTT. Its protein is CASSGRDKRQPQHF.

V is TRBV29-1 and J is TRBJ2-7, with a tentative D call TRBD1 (6 bases). This CDR3 region has 13 residues. Germline V gives CDR1 SQVTM, CDR2 ANQGSEA. V shed 6 bases and J shed 3 bases, with 15 bases lying between them. The CDR3 nucleotides read TGCAGCGTCTCAAGGACAGCCGACTACGAGCAGTACTTC. Translating it yields CSVSRTADYEQYF.

The CDR3 loop is CASSGLAAYNEQFF. CDR3 nucleotides: TGTGCCAGCAGTGGACTAGCGGCCTACAATGAGCAGTTCTTC. This chain connects TRBV6-1 to TRBJ2-1, with 9 bases identical to TRBD2. V lost 4 bases to trimming and J lost 2 bases; unmatched junction nucleotides: 0. From germline, CDR1 is MNHNS and CDR2 SASEGT. The CDR3 is 14 residues long.

This clone was observed once. This CDR3 reads CASSVDRVPNEKLFF. The DNA for the CDR3 is TGCGCCAGCAGCGTAGACAGGGTACCTAATGAAAAACTGTTTTTT. The chain uses TRBV5-1 and TRBJ1-4; 7 positions agree with TRBD1. There are 15 residues in the CDR3. Trimming cost V 4 bases and J 3 bases; bases outside gene matches: 6. From germline, CDR1 is SGHRS and CDR2 YFSETQ.